This TCR beta chain was recorded in a study of shared clonotypes between healthy human individuals. The CDR3 extends over 14 amino acids. Trimming took 2 bases from V and 4 from J, leaving 14 bases between them. Germline assignment: CDR1 GTSNPN and CDR2 SVGIG (reference sequence). For every subset, genomic DNA was evenly distributed across several immunoSEQ plates. This table comes from immunoSEQ multiplex PCR, and its TCRdb copy is limited to in-frame clones, with some not included. The sample lists a few hundred thousand clones; less than 98% were seen once. Memory CD4+ cells were the fraction left after CD45RA+ naive selection. Study-level results: Relative to memory subsets, naive subsets generally showed larger estimated richness.

Concerning this clone itself: Its antigen is still unknown.

The J gene is TRBJ1-1, the V gene TRBV30; D may be TRBD1 (6 bases). Sequenced input: naive CD4+ T cells sorted from blood. Documented subset: CD45RA+ positively selected. This TCR was sampled from a woman under 40 in good health. CDR3 in amino acids: CAWSKRGGGTEAFF. DNA of the CDR3: TGTGCCTGGAGTAAGCGTGGGGGCGGCACTGAAGCTTTCTTT.